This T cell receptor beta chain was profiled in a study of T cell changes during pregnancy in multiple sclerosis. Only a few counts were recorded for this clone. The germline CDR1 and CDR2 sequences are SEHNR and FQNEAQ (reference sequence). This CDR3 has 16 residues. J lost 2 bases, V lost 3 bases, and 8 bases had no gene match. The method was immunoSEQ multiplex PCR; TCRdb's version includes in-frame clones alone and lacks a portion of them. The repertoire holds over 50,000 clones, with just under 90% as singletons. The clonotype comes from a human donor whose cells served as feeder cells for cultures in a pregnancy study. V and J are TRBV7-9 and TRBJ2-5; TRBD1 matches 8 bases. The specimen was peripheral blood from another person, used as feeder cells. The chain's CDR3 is CASSLGDRGLQETQYF. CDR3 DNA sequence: TGTGCCAGCAGCTTGGGAGACAGGGGCCTTCAAGAGACCCAGTACTTC. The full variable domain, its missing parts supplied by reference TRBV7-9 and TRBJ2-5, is DTGVSQNPRHKITKRGQNVTFRCDPISEHNRLYWYRQTLGQGPEFLTYFQNEAQLEKSRLLSDRFSAERPKGSFSTLEIQRTEQGDSAMYLCASSLGDRGLQETQYFGPGTRLLVL.